The next 22 T cell receptor beta chains were all read from a single sample in a study of control samples from healthy donors and cancer patients. Clones were read by immunoSEQ multiplex PCR, and TCRdb kept only the in-frame ones, dropping some. In the table there are roughly 370,000 clones, around nine tenths of which are singletons. Sequenced input: PBMCs. These receptors originate from a middle-aged man with head and neck cancer.

The rearrangement links TRBV29-1 to TRBJ2-1; 8 bases are a match to TRBD1. J lost 7 bases, V lost 1 base, and 6 bases had no gene match. This CDR3 has 14 amino acids. Germline CDR1 reads SQVTM; CDR2 reads ANQGSEA. CDR3 DNA sequence: TGCAGCGTTGAAGTTACGCAGGGGGCGAATGAGCAGTTCTTC. Translated: CSVEVTQGANEQFF.

V is TRBV19 and J is TRBJ2-3; 7 nucleotides agree with TRBD1. Germline CDR1 and CDR2: LNHDA and SQIVND (reference sequence). This CDR3 is 13 amino acids long. V shed 6 bases and J 2 bases; nucleotides not matched to a gene: 2. DNA for the CDR3: TGTGCCAGTAGGGGACAGTACACAGATACGCAGTATTTT. Its protein is CASRGQYTDTQYF.

The CDR3 DNA reads TGTGCCAGCAGGCCGGGGACAGGTCTCATGAACACTGAAGCTTTCTTT. Amino acid sequence: CASRPGTGLMNTEAFF. The chain uses TRBV7-2 and TRBJ1-1; 8 nucleotides line up with TRBD1. The V gene end was trimmed by 6 bases and the J gene end by 0 bases; junction bases not matched to a gene: 9. CDR3 size: 16 residues. In germline, CDR1 is SGHTA, CDR2 FQGNSA.

The V and J genes are TRBV5-5 and TRBJ1-6; 8 nucleotides align to TRBD1. The CDR3 is 19 residues long. The J segment lost 8 bases and the V segment lost 2 bases, leaving 18 bases of the junction unmatched. CDR1 SGHKS and CDR2 YYEKEE come from the germline V gene (reference sequence). For the CDR3, the DNA is TGTGCCAGCAGCTTTGTCAAACCCGCCAGGGGGCGCTGGGATTCACCCCTCCACTTT. Protein sequence: CASSFVKPARGRWDSPLHF.

This clone was seen a single time. The chain links TRBV30 to TRBJ1-4, with 9 nucleotides matching TRBD1. The junction had 9 bases not matched to a gene; V was cut back by 3 bases and J by 10 bases. CDR3 size: 14 residues. Germline assignment: CDR1 GTSNPN and CDR2 SVGIG (reference sequence). CDR3 nucleotides: TGTGCCTGGAGCGCGGGACAGGGCTCTCGAAAACTGTTTTTT. Translated: CAWSAGQGSRKLFF.

Here the CDR3 DNA reads TGCGCCAGCAGTGAGGGACTAGCGGACAATGAGCAGTTCTTC. This translates into CASSEGLADNEQFF. The rearrangement links TRBV10-1 to TRBJ2-1; TRBD2 matches 10 bases. From germline, CDR1 is WNHNN and CDR2 SYGVQD (reference sequence). V dropped 2 bases and J dropped 5; count of bases not matched to a gene: 0. This CDR3 is built from 14 residues.

V is TRBV7-3 and J is TRBJ2-2; D remains unclear. The V end was cut by 5 bases, the J end by 6 bases, with 16 bases between. This CDR3 contains 15 residues. Germline V gene lookup returns CDR1 SGHTA and CDR2 FQGTGA. CDR3: CASSQQFLRSGELFF. The CDR3 bases are TGTGCCAGCAGCCAGCAATTTCTCCGCTCCGGGGAGCTGTTTTTT.

The chain has TRBV5-4 and TRBJ2-3; tentative D call: TRBD2 (6 bases). The germline V gene encodes CDR1 SGHNT and CDR2 YYREEE (reference sequence). The ends were cut back, 5 bases at V and 5 bases at J, with 15 bases in the middle. This CDR3 is built from 14 residues. The CDR3 sequence is CASRGDWRQDTQYF. The CDR3 DNA is TGTGCCAGCAGAGGGGACTGGAGGCAAGATACGCAGTATTTT.

The V call is TRBV28, the J call TRBJ2-2; 12 bases match TRBD1. Trimming at V came to 5 bases and at J to 2 bases, leaving 15 bases not matched to a gene. The CDR3 is made up of 20 amino acids. The germline CDR1 and CDR2 sequences are MDHEN and SYDVKM. The CDR3, as DNA: TGTGCCAGCAGTAACCGGGACAGGGGGCGTCTCCCTGCAAACACCGGGGAGCTGTTTTTT. As protein: CASSNRDRGRLPANTGELFF.

This chain links TRBV11-2 with TRBJ2-5; D gene uncertain. V was pared by 5 bases and J by 5 bases, with 15 bases between. The germline V gene encodes CDR1 SGHAT and CDR2 FQNNGV. The CDR3 sequence is 14 residues long. CDR3 sequence (DNA): TGTGCCAGCAGCCGCCCGTGGCTCCCCGAGACCCAGTACTTC. This codes for CASSRPWLPETQYF.

J is TRBJ2-7 and V is TRBV11-2; 8 bases fit TRBD1. CDR1 and CDR2 (germline): SGHAT, FQNNGV. V gave up 4 bases and J gave up 8 bases; unmatched junction bases: 10. The CDR3 sequence is 14 residues long. CDR3 DNA sequence: TGTGCCAGCAGCTCAGTCCAGGGGGCGTGGAAGCAGTACTTC. It specifies CASSSVQGAWKQYF.

V gene TRBV29-1 combines with J gene TRBJ2-2, with D maybe TRBD1 (6 bases). V lost 3 bases to trimming and J lost 6 bases, with 11 bases between them. CDR3 length: 13 amino acids. The germline V gene has CDR1 SQVTM and CDR2 ANQGSEA. The CDR3 sequence is CSVETGVPGELFF. CDR3 nucleotide sequence: TGCAGCGTTGAGACAGGTGTGCCCGGGGAGCTGTTTTTT.

V and J are TRBV20-1 and TRBJ2-3, with 8 bases fitting TRBD2. Germline trimming cut 3 bases from V and 2 bases from J; bases unmatched to any gene: 10. This CDR3 contains 16 residues. Germline CDR1 DFQATT, CDR2 SNEGSKA (reference sequence). The CDR3 is CSASASGSRATDTQYF. The CDR3 bases are TGCAGTGCTAGTGCAAGCGGGAGTCGGGCCACAGATACGCAGTATTTT.

This clone has a handful of counts. The CDR3 loop reads CASRPDRVSYEQYF. The CDR3 DNA is TGTGCCAGCAGACCGGACAGGGTCTCCTACGAGCAGTACTTC. The chain couples TRBV6-5 to TRBJ2-7; 8 bases are shared with TRBD1. The CDR3 has 14 amino acids. Germline V gives CDR1 MNHEY, CDR2 SVGAGI. V lost 6 bases to trimming and J lost 0 bases; unmatched junction nucleotides: 4.

The CDR3 coding sequence is TGTGCCACCAGCAGATCCAGGACAATGGTGAACTATGGCTACACCTTC. Amino acid sequence: CATSRSRTMVNYGYTF. The chain employs TRBV15 and TRBJ1-2; D is perhaps TRBD1 (5 bases). V lost 2 bases, J lost 2 bases, and 15 bases lay in between. The CDR3 has 16 residues. CDR1 and CDR2 (germline): LNHNV, YYDKDF (reference sequence).

The chain employs TRBV30 and TRBJ2-3; 8 nucleotides match TRBD1. Looked up from germline, CDR1 is GTSNPN and CDR2 is SVGIG (reference sequence). The CDR3 sequence is 15 residues long. J gave up 3 bases and V 5 bases, and 10 bases lay outside the gene matches. This chain's CDR3 is CAWAIPRDRTDTQYF. The DNA for the CDR3 is TGTGCCTGGGCTATACCTAGGGACAGGACAGATACGCAGTATTTT.

This clone was picked up one time. This chain links TRBV30 with TRBJ1-4; no clear D. The CDR3 consists of 14 residues. The V gene's germline CDR1 is GTSNPN and CDR2 SVGIG (reference sequence). Trimming removed 1 base from V and 0 bases from J, with 6 bases in between. CDR3 DNA: TGTGCCTGGAGTGGGGAGACAACTAATGAAAAACTGTTTTTT. Amino acid sequence: CAWSGETTNEKLFF.

The chain couples TRBV28 to TRBJ2-4; 7 positions agree with TRBD1. This CDR3 has 15 amino acids. J gave up 2 bases and V 6 bases, and 7 bases lay outside the gene matches. Germline lookup yields CDR1 MDHEN and CDR2 SYDVKM. CDR3 amino acids: CASSPPTGTKNIQYF. For the CDR3, the DNA is TGTGCCAGCAGCCCGCCGACAGGGACCAAAAACATTCAGTACTTC.

The sample holds one count of this clone. The rearrangement uses TRBV6-5 and TRBJ2-3; TRBD1 matches at 11 bases. V dropped 4 bases and J dropped 8; count of bases not matched to a gene: 8. Germline V CDR1 and CDR2: MNHEY, SVGAGI. CDR3 length: 15 amino acids. CDR3 amino acids: CASSSDRGLISTQYF. The CDR3 nucleotides read TGTGCCAGCAGTTCGGACAGGGGGCTGATTAGTACGCAGTATTTT.

V usage is TRBV7-8 and J usage is TRBJ1-1; unclear D gene. This CDR3 comprises 15 residues. The germline CDR1 and CDR2 sequences are SGHVS and FQNEAQ. Trimming took off 8 bases at V and 1 base at J, with 17 bases between the two ends. The CDR3 loop reads CASRPFDTPNTEAFF. As DNA, the CDR3 is TGTGCCAGCCGCCCATTCGATACCCCGAACACTGAAGCTTTCTTT.

The chain recombines TRBV4-3 with TRBJ1-2, with 7 bases identical to TRBD1. This CDR3 spans 14 amino acids. Germline trimming cut 1 base from V and 7 bases from J; bases unmatched to any gene: 6. Germline V gene sequence: CDR1 LGHNA, CDR2 YSLEER. The CDR3 coding sequence is TGCGCCAGCAGCCAAGCCGGGGCAGGGGGTGGCTACACCTTC. Protein: CASSQAGAGGGYTF.

This chain joins TRBV20-1 and TRBJ2-3, with D unresolved. The V end lost 3 bases, the J end lost 3 bases, and 7 bases lay between the germline ends. The CDR3 is 12 amino acids. CDR1 DFQATT and CDR2 SNEGSKA come from the germline V gene (reference sequence). CDR3 DNA: TGCAGTGCTAGTATCGGGACAGATACGCAGTATTTT. This gives the protein CSASIGTDTQYF.